This TCR beta chain was profiled in a study of Graves' ophthalmopathy and Graves' hyperthyroidism. Study outcomes and limitations: The blood repertoire also included most expanded thyroid clonotypes above 0.001 frequency. Discrimination between ophthalmopathy and stable hyperthyroidism by a 13-signature model showed about 88% sensitivity and roughly 80% specificity.

This CDR3 has 13 residues. Germline assignment: CDR1 SGHRS and CDR2 YFSETQ. The V and J ends lost 1 base and 1 base respectively, with 5 bases between them. There are many counts of this clonotype. Its specificity is not known. Amplification of TCR beta CDR3 regions used RNA transcripts. Second-round multiplex PCR followed a first-round RT-PCR using HTBI primers. TCRdb passed the multiplex PCR reads through MiXCR, listing each CDR3 protein once. The table shows 620,000 or so distinct CDR3 sequences, with about 20% occurring only once. Sequencing was performed on peripheral blood. The chain employs TRBV5-1 and TRBJ1-1; D is undetermined. The receptor's source is a woman aged 18-29 years with stable Graves' hyperthyroidism. Some clones in this sample may be carry-over from other donors' samples. CDR3 in amino acids: CASSLSANTEAFF. The CDR3 DNA follows: TGCGCCAGCAGCTTGTCAGCGAACACTGAAGCTTTCTTT. Full variable domain (outside the CDR3, taken from reference TRBV5-1 and TRBJ1-1): KAGVTQTPRYLIKTRGQQVTLSCSPISGHRSVSWYQQTPGQGLQFLFEYFSETQRNKGNFPGRFSGRQFSNSRSEMNVSTLELGDSALYLCASSLSANTEAFFGQGTRLTVV.